A single sample is the source of the 17 T cell receptor beta chains below, sequenced in a study of beta chain features in type 1 diabetes. Sequenced material consisted of expressed TCRB transcripts (all of the isolated RNA was reverse transcribed). Libraries were prepared by immunoSEQ multiplex PCR; TCRdb keeps only in-frame clonotypes and omits some of them. The sample records a few hundred thousand clones, about 16% being singletons. The sequenced sample consisted of naive CD4+ T cells from blood. Receptors originate from a woman between 18 and 29 years old in good health.

V gene TRBV5-1 combines with J gene TRBJ2-5; D may be TRBD1 (6 bases). Germline assignment: CDR1 SGHRS and CDR2 YFSETQ. V lost 1 base to trimming and J lost 5 bases, with 12 bases between them. The CDR3 totals 14 residues. DNA for the CDR3: TGCGCCAGCAGCTTGACAGGGAATTGGGAGACCCAGTACTTC. Translated: CASSLTGNWETQYF.

J is TRBJ2-3 and V is TRBV7-2; D gene ambiguous. Trimming took 2 bases from V and 3 from J, leaving 6 bases between them. The CDR3 has 13 amino acids. Germline V CDR1 and CDR2: SGHTA, FQGNSA. The chain's CDR3 is CASSLSRTDTQYF. The CDR3 DNA follows: TGTGCCAGCAGCTTATCCAGGACAGATACGCAGTATTTT.

This clone occurred a few times. This rearrangement joins TRBV7-9 to TRBJ1-2; a possible D gene is TRBD1 (6 bases). Trimming stripped 1 base from V and 0 bases from J, with 12 bases between. CDR1 is SEHNR, CDR2 FQNEAQ, per germline (reference sequence). The CDR3 extends over 16 amino acids. CDR3 in amino acids: CASSLGDTEANYGYTF. The CDR3 region has the DNA TGTGCCAGCAGCTTAGGGGACACTGAAGCTAACTATGGCTACACCTTC. Using reference TRBV7-9 and TRBJ1-2 for the parts outside the CDR3, the full variable domain is DTGVSQNPRHKITKRGQNVTFRCDPISEHNRLYWYRQTLGQGPEFLTYFQNEAQLEKSRLLSDRFSAERPKGSFSTLEIQRTEQGDSAMYLCASSLGDTEANYGYTFGSGTRLTVV.

This clone appeared a few times. The J gene is TRBJ1-5, the V gene TRBV6-5; no definite D call. Germline V gene data show CDR1 as MNHEY and CDR2 as SVGAGI. The V and J ends lost 4 bases and 5 bases respectively, with 9 bases between them. This CDR3 is 13 amino acids long. The CDR3, as DNA: TGTGCCAGCAGTTCCACGCGGGATCAGCCCCAGCATTTT. Protein product: CASSSTRDQPQHF.

This clone appeared a few times. The chain recombines TRBV29-1 with TRBJ2-7, with TRBD2 identical over 7 bases. The CDR3 runs to 14 residues. Trimming cost V 3 bases and J 2 bases; bases outside gene matches: 7. From germline, CDR1 is SQVTM and CDR2 ANQGSEA. CDR3: CSVDSAGAPYEQYF. CDR3 sequence (DNA): TGCAGCGTTGATTCCGCGGGAGCACCCTACGAGCAGTACTTC.

This clone appeared a single time. The chain carries TRBV4-1 and TRBJ2-1, with TRBD2 identical over 11 bases. Germline V CDR1 and CDR2: MGHRA, YSYEKL. V gave up 4 bases and J gave up 5 bases; unmatched junction bases: 7. This CDR3 has 16 amino acids. CDR3 amino acids: CASSRTLAGGNNEQFF. In nucleotides, the CDR3 is TGCGCCAGCAGCCGCACCCTAGCGGGAGGTAACAATGAGCAGTTCTTC.

The chain combines TRBV9 with TRBJ2-3, with D possibly being TRBD2 (5 bases). This CDR3 region has 15 residues. The germline V gene has CDR1 SGDLS and CDR2 YYNGEE. V lost 4 bases and J lost 3, with 15 bases in between. CDR3 DNA sequence: TGTGCCAGCAGCCCACGGCTCCTAGCAACAGATACGCAGTATTTT. Its protein product is CASSPRLLATDTQYF.

The chain links TRBV28 to TRBJ1-4; 9 bases agree with TRBD1. Losses at the gene ends were 5 bases for V and 8 bases for J; bases not matched to a gene: 9. The V gene's germline CDR1 is MDHEN and CDR2 SYDVKM. This CDR3 region has 15 residues. The CDR3 region is CASSPQGQGREKLFF. CDR3 DNA: TGTGCCAGCAGTCCGCAGGGACAGGGAAGGGAAAAACTGTTTTTT.

CDR3 coding DNA: TGTGCCAGCAGTTTGGGCAGGGTCTTTGGCTACACCTTC. This sequence encodes CASSLGRVFGYTF. The chain couples TRBV28 to TRBJ1-2, with TRBD1 as a possible D gene (5 bases). V lost 3 bases and J 7 bases, leaving 12 bases between the germline ends. Germline values: CDR1 MDHEN, CDR2 SYDVKM. The CDR3 length is 13 residues.

The V and J genes are TRBV29-1 and TRBJ1-4, with 8 bases fitting TRBD1. The CDR3 has 16 amino acids. The germline gives CDR1 SQVTM, CDR2 ANQGSEA. V trimming: 5 bases; J trimming: 6 bases; junction bases outside the gene matches: 14. Here the CDR3 DNA reads TGCAGCGTTAAATTCACCTCGACAGGGGATTATGAAAAACTGTTTTTT. This sequence encodes CSVKFTSTGDYEKLFF.

The chain combines TRBV30 with TRBJ2-7, with D perhaps TRBD1 (6 bases). This CDR3 is 12 amino acids long. V was clipped by 1 base and J by 2 bases, with 6 bases between them. In germline, CDR1 is GTSNPN, CDR2 SVGIG (reference sequence). CDR3 nucleotides: TGTGCCTGGAGTGGGACAGCCTACGAGCAGTACTTC. Its translation is CAWSGTAYEQYF.

The V gene is TRBV30, the J gene TRBJ1-4; D not certain. V lost 4 bases and J 3 bases, leaving 15 bases between the germline ends. The CDR3 runs to 15 residues. Germline V CDR1 and CDR2: GTSNPN, SVGIG (reference sequence). The CDR3 nucleotides are TGTGCCTGGAATAAATTAGGTGCGGCTAATGAAAAACTGTTTTTT. This codes for CAWNKLGAANEKLFF. The full variable domain, its missing parts supplied by reference TRBV30 and TRBJ1-4, is SQTIHQWPATLVQPVGSPLSLECTVEGTSNPNLYWYRQAAGRGLQLLFYSVGIGQISSEVPQNLSASRPQDRQFILSSKKLLLSDSGFYLCAWNKLGAANEKLFFGSGTQLSVL.

This clone was counted only a few times. The chain links TRBV29-1 to TRBJ2-7; D is uncertain. This CDR3 is built from 13 residues. Trimming removed 5 bases at V and 0 bases at J, with 11 bases between. Germline V lookup: CDR1 SQVTM, CDR2 ANQGSEA. DNA for the CDR3: TGCAGCGTTCTCCCGCTTAGCTCCTACGAGCAGTACTTC. Encoded protein: CSVLPLSSYEQYF.

This clone was seen a handful of times. This rearrangement joins TRBV7-2 to TRBJ2-3; 7 bases match TRBD2. V shed 3 bases, J shed 4 bases, and the junction held 7 bases outside the gene matches. The CDR3 consists of 15 residues. CDR1 is SGHTA, CDR2 FQGNSA, per germline. The CDR3 DNA sequence: TGTGCCAGCAGCTTGCGCGGGAGTGGCGCAGATACGCAGTATTTT. Translation gives CASSLRGSGADTQYF.

This clone was seen only a few times. The V gene is TRBV25-1, the J gene TRBJ2-6; D is possibly TRBD2 (6 bases). This CDR3 is 18 amino acids long. Germline V gene data show CDR1 as MGHDK and CDR2 as SYGVNS. Trimming left V 6 bases short and J 0 bases short, with 18 bases between. The CDR3 coding sequence is TGTGCCAGCAGCCTGTCGAGGAGGGGCCCCTCTGGGGCCAACGTCCTGACTTTC. Amino acid sequence: CASSLSRRGPSGANVLTF.

The chain links TRBV9 to TRBJ2-5; TRBD2 matches at 12 bases. V was clipped by 4 bases and J by 5 bases; unmatched bases: 12. This CDR3 is built from 17 residues. Germline lookup yields CDR1 SGDLS and CDR2 YYNGEE. CDR3 region: CASSSIGLAGGPETQYF. The CDR3 bases are TGTGCCAGCAGCTCTATAGGCCTAGCGGGAGGGCCTGAGACCCAGTACTTC.

This clone was counted a few times. This chain links TRBV29-1 with TRBJ1-1; D may be TRBD1 (5 bases). Deletions cut 7 bases from V and 1 base from J, with 13 bases between. The CDR3 is made up of 13 amino acids. In germline, CDR1 is SQVTM, CDR2 ANQGSEA. As DNA, the CDR3 is TGCAGCGGGGCGGGGGGACCGAACACTGAAGCTTTCTTT. This gives the protein CSGAGGPNTEAFF.